This entry concerns a single T cell receptor (beta chain). Original data processing: Cell counts per sample came from amplifying reference gene primers. Clones were read by immunoSEQ multiplex PCR, and TCRdb kept only the in-frame ones, dropping some. Clonal size and the V and J genes are those of that table, whereas D and trimming came from the DNA. The sample includes roughly 82,000 clones, around 83% seen only once; the top ten take 15% to 20%. This specimen comes from a study of blood T cell repertoires in COVID-19. Study-wide context: The United States, Italy and Spain provided the acute and convalescent COVID-19 samples. PBMCs, B-cell-depleted T cells, or T cells were the source of the cDNA or gDNA that made up the material.

Germline V lookup: CDR1 SGHNT, CDR2 YYREEE (reference sequence). V lost 1 base, J lost 0 bases, and 9 bases stayed unmatched. The CDR3 contains 17 residues. The rearrangement links TRBV5-4 to TRBJ1-1; 7 bases match TRBD1. The clonotype was recovered from a woman aged 60-75 years with acute or convalescent COVID-19. The sequenced sample was peripheral blood. CDR3 sequence (DNA): TGTGCCAGCAGCTTGCCCAGGGACAGATACATGAACACTGAAGCTTTCTTT. This codes for CASSLPRDRYMNTEAFF.